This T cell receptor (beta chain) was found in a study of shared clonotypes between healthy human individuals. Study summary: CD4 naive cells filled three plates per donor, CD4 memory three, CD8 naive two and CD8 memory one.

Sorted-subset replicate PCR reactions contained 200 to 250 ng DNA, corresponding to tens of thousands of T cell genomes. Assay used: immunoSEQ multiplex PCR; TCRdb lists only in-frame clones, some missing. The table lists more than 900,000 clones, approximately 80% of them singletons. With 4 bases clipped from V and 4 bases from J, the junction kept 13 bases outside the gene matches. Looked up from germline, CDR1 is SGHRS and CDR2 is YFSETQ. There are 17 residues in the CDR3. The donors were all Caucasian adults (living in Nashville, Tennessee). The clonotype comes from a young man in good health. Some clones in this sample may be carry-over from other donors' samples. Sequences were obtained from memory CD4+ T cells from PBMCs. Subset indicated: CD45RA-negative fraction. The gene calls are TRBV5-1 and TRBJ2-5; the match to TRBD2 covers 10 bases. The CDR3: CASSPGGLAGEGETQYF. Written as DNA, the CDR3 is TGCGCCAGCAGCCCTGGGGGCCTAGCGGGAGAGGGAGAGACCCAGTACTTC.